One TCR beta chain is described in this entry. What it recognizes is unknown. Between the trimmed V and J ends, which lost 1 base and 3 bases, there was a span of 13 bases. This CDR3 has 15 amino acids. Germline loops: CDR1 SGHTA, CDR2 FQGNSA. Sequencing used immunoSEQ multiplex PCR; TCRdb keeps in-frame clones, though not all of them. Of more than 9,500 clones detected, around 83% appear once; the ten largest clones hold under 45%. These data originate in a study of PD-1 blockade in classical Hodgkin lymphoma. Findings and caveats of the study: Later analyses included only patients treated at least 1 year post-ASCT. What caused the repertoire differences, perhaps disease activity or prior therapy, remains undefined. Only CD4+ TCR diversity, not CD8+, had risen significantly by C4D1.

Time point specified: cycle 4 day 1 (C4D1), after five to seven weeks of nivolumab. Following autologous stem cell transplantation, relapse occurred in every patient, and exposure to brentuximab vedotin varied. The investigators isolated CD8+ T cells from thawed PBMCs using magnetic negative selection. The chain employs TRBV7-2 and TRBJ2-7; D unclear. The material sequenced was CD8+ T cells from blood, taken before the fourth cycle of nivolumab. This clonotype was sampled from a human donor with classical Hodgkin lymphoma. The donor label of this sample is uncertain. Written as DNA, the CDR3 is TGTGCCAGCAGCTTAGATTCCAGTCCTGGCTACGAGCAGTACTTC. This codes for CASSLDSSPGYEQYF.